This T cell receptor beta chain was profiled in a study of beta chain features in type 1 diabetes. Whole-study results and caveats: Although PCR might favor shorter templates, it would do so equally in patients and controls.

Comment on this clone: Its matching antigen is unknown.

Expressed TCRB transcripts were sequenced, since all the RNA that had been isolated was reverse transcribed. The repertoire was sequenced with immunoSEQ multiplex PCR; TCRdb's copy has only in-frame clones and lacks some. Of 970,000 or so clones listed, roughly a sixth are singletons. Unmatched junction bases numbered 9, after V lost 5 bases and J lost 6 bases. Germline V lookup: CDR1 MDHEN, CDR2 SYDVKM. This CDR3 is built from 15 residues. Sequences were obtained from naive CD4+ T cells from blood. This clonotype was obtained from a young woman in good health. V is TRBV28 and J is TRBJ2-3; 9 nucleotides align to TRBD2. The chain's CDR3 is CASSPAGGPTDTQYF. Here the CDR3 DNA reads TGTGCCAGCAGTCCGGCGGGAGGGCCTACGGATACGCAGTATTTT.